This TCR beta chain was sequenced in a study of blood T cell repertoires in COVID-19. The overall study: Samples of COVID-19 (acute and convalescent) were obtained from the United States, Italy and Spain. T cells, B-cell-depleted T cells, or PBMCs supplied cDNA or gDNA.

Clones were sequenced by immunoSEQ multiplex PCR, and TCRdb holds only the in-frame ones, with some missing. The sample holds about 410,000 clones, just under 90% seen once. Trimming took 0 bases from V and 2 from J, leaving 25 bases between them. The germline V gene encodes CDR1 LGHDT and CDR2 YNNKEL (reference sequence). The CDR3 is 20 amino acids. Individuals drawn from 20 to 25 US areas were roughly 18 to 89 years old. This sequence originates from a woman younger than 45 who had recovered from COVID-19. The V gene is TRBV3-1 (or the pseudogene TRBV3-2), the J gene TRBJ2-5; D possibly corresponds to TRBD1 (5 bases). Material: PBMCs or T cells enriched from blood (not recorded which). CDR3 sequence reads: CASSQDQRTRVRIMQETQYF. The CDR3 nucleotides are TGTGCCAGCAGCCAAGACCAAAGGACACGGGTCCGAATAATGCAAGAGACCCAGTACTTC.